Listed below are T cell receptor beta chains from one sample, sequenced in a study of identical twins. MiXCR, applied by TCRdb to the 5' RACE reads, yields one record per CDR3 protein. The sample has approximately 490,000 distinct CDR3 sequences, 20% to 25% seen once. The data also belong to a second study, concerning yellow fever vaccine responses in identical twins.

Sequenced material: CD4+ T cells sorted from blood. Source of these receptors: a woman aged 18-29 years in good health. CDR3s include the opening cysteine and the closing phenylalanine or tryptophan. A D gene is named only where the DNA matches it firmly. Only some rows state a clone size, as once, few, many or a class for expanded clones.

len | j_gene | d_gene | abundance | v_gene | CDR3nt | CDR3aa
12 | TRBJ2-7 | NA | NA | TRBV7-9 | TGTGCCAGCAGCTCAGATTTCTACGAGCAGTACTTC | CASSSDFYEQYF
15 | TRBJ2-7 | TRBD1 | NA | TRBV3-1 | TGTGCCAGCAGCCAAACCCTTGCAGGGGGCCACGAGCAGTACTTC | CASSQTLAGGHEQYF
11 | TRBJ1-2 | NA | NA | TRBV20-1 | TGCAGTGCCGACTCTAACTATGGCTACACCTTC | CSADSNYGYTF
16 | TRBJ2-2 | NA | few | TRBV21-1 | TGTGCCAGCAGCAAGGGACTAGCGAGGAACACCGGGGAGCTGTTTTTT | CASSKGLARNTGELFF
17 | TRBJ2-2 | TRBD1 | NA | TRBV6-5 | TGTGCCAGCAGTTCCGTCCCGGGACAGGGGCGGGCCGGGGAGCTGTTTTTT | CASSSVPGQGRAGELFF
13 | TRBJ1-2 | TRBD1 | NA | TRBV20-1 | TGCAGTGGGCCAGGGACAGGGGTCGATGGCTACACCTTC | CSGPGTGVDGYTF
15 | TRBJ2-1 | TRBD1 | many | TRBV6-1 | TGTGCCAGTACTGCCGGGACAGAGTCCTACAATGAGCAGTTCTTC | CASTAGTESYNEQFF
13 | TRBJ2-7 | TRBD1 | NA | TRBV25-1 | TGTGCCAGCAGTGGGACAGGGGCGGGGGAGCAGTACTTC | CASSGTGAGEQYF
14 | TRBJ2-7 | TRBD1 | few | TRBV13 | TGTGCCAGCAGCAGATGGACAGGGGGGGCGGTGCAGTACTTC | CASSRWTGGAVQYF
14 | TRBJ1-1 | NA | few | TRBV7-9 | TGTGCCAGCAGCCCCCGGACAGAAGGGGCTGAAGCTTTCTTT | CASSPRTEGAEAFF
14 | TRBJ2-7 | TRBD1 | NA | TRBV18 | TGTGCCAGCTCACGATCGGACAGGGCTGTTGAGCAGTACTTC | CASSRSDRAVEQYF
15 | TRBJ2-2 | TRBD1 | few | TRBV29-1 | TGCAGCGTTGCGGGACAGGGGGCCGCCACCGGGGAGCTGTTTTTT | CSVAGQGAATGELFF
15 | TRBJ2-1 | TRBD2 | few | TRBV7-3 | TGTGCCAGCAGCTTAAGGCGGGAGGGCCGCAATGAGCAGTTCTTC | CASSLRREGRNEQFF
15 | TRBJ2-5 | NA | few | TRBV7-9 | TGTGCCAGCAGCTTAGATCGGGGGATGGAGGAGACCCAGTACTTC | CASSLDRGMEETQYF
15 | TRBJ2-3 | NA | NA | TRBV15 | TGTGCCACCAGCAGGACGGGGGCATTTACAGATACGCAGTATTTT | CATSRTGAFTDTQYF
18 | TRBJ1-6 | NA | NA | TRBV13 | TGTGCCAGCAGCTCGACAAGGGGAATGGGCTCCTATAATTCACCCCTCCACTTT | CASSSTRGMGSYNSPLHF
15 | TRBJ1-4 | NA | NA | TRBV7-7 | TGTGCCAGCAGCTTAGGCACAGCCGCGAATGAAAAACTGTTTTTT | CASSLGTAANEKLFF
19 | TRBJ2-2 | NA | few | TRBV5-1 | TGCGCCAGCAACCCAAGAGGGTTAGGGGGTACCTCGAGCACCGGGGAGCTGTTTTTT | CASNPRGLGGTSSTGELFF
13 | TRBJ2-7 | TRBD1 | NA | TRBV18 | TGTGCCACCTCAGGGACAGCCTCCTACGAGCAGTACTTC | CATSGTASYEQYF
15 | TRBJ1-1 | NA | NA | TRBV20-1 | TGCAGTGCTATCCCCATCCGGCAAAATAGACTTGTAGCTTTCTTT | CSAIPIRQNRLVAFF
15 | TRBJ2-1 | TRBD2 | NA | TRBV10-3 | TGTGCCATCACCCCAACTAGCGGGGCCTACAATGAGCAGTTCTTC | CAITPTSGAYNEQFF
14 | TRBJ2-7 | NA | few | TRBV5-1 | TGCGCCAGCAGCTCTCTCGACAGACCCTACGAGCAGTACTTC | CASSSLDRPYEQYF
15 | TRBJ2-7 | NA | few | TRBV3-1 | TGTGCCAGCAGCCCCCCAAGGGCGGGATCCTACGAGCAGTACTTC | CASSPPRAGSYEQYF
15 | TRBJ2-3 | TRBD2 | few | TRBV12-3/TRBV12-4 | TGTGCCAGCAGTTCGCCTAGCGGGTACACAGATACGCAGTATTTT | CASSSPSGYTDTQYF
12 | TRBJ2-3 | NA | NA | TRBV5-1 | TGCGCCAGCAGTTTTACCCAGGGTACGCAGTATTTT | CASSFTQGTQYF
15 | TRBJ2-5 | NA | many | TRBV24-1 | TGTGCCACCAGTGATCCCTCCGGGGGAGGAGAGACCCAGTACTTC | CATSDPSGGGETQYF
14 | TRBJ1-4 | TRBD1 | few | TRBV10-3 | TGTGCCATTAGTGATCTTCCCGGCCAGGGGGAACTGTTTTTT | CAISDLPGQGELFF
13 | TRBJ2-3 | NA | NA | TRBV28 | TGTGCCAGCAGATCAGCAGGCACAGATACGCAGTATTTT | CASRSAGTDTQYF
13 | TRBJ2-1 | TRBD2 | NA | TRBV11-2 | TGTGCCAGCAGCTTGGGACTAGCGGGAGGGCAGTTCTTC | CASSLGLAGGQFF
15 | TRBJ2-1 | TRBD2 | NA | TRBV5-1 | TGCGCCAGCAGCCTGGTCGGGCGGGAGTCCCATGAGCAGTTCTTC | CASSLVGRESHEQFF
15 | TRBJ1-3 | NA | NA | TRBV6-1 | TGTGCCAGCAGTGCAGTTTTTGGGTCTGGAAACACCATATATTTT | CASSAVFGSGNTIYF
14 | TRBJ1-2 | NA | NA | TRBV4-1 | TGCGCCAGCAGCCAACCCCCCGTGCTCTATGGCTACACCTTC | CASSQPPVLYGYTF
14 | TRBJ2-2 | TRBD1 | few | TRBV10-3 | TGTGCCATCAAACGGACAGGAAACACCGGGGAGCTGTTTTTT | CAIKRTGNTGELFF
17 | TRBJ2-3 | NA | NA | TRBV21-1 | TGTGCCAGCAGCAAAGCGCTCGGGCTAGCGGGCGTAGATACGCAGTATTTT | CASSKALGLAGVDTQYF
16 | TRBJ2-1 | NA | NA | TRBV4-2 | TGTGCCAGCAGCCAAGATCCGGATAGCTCCTACAATGAGCAGTTCTTC | CASSQDPDSSYNEQFF
13 | TRBJ2-3 | TRBD1 | NA | TRBV10-1 | TGCGCCAGCAGTGGACAGGGGCCAGATACGCAGTATTTT | CASSGQGPDTQYF
13 | TRBJ2-4 | NA | few | TRBV20-1 | TGCAGTGCTGCAGACAGGGCCAAAAACATTCAGTACTTC | CSAADRAKNIQYF
13 | TRBJ1-2 | NA | few | TRBV12-3/TRBV12-4 | TGTGCCAGCAGCACTCGGGCTCGTCATGGCTACACCTTC | CASSTRARHGYTF
16 | TRBJ1-2 | NA | NA | TRBV5-1 | TGCGCCAGCAGCCCAACGGCGGGGGGGCAGGTCTATGGCTACACCTTC | CASSPTAGGQVYGYTF
16 | TRBJ2-2 | NA | NA | TRBV10-3 | TGTGCCATATCCGCCGGACAGACCTTGGACACCGGGGAGCTGTTTTTT | CAISAGQTLDTGELFF
13 | TRBJ2-5 | NA | NA | TRBV7-3 | TGTGCCAGCAGCTTCTCCCCCCAAGAGACCCAGTACTTC | CASSFSPQETQYF
15 | TRBJ2-2 | NA | few | TRBV25-1 | TGTGCCAGCACCGTCGTCGGGGGGCACCCCGGGGAGCTGTTTTTT | CASTVVGGHPGELFF
13 | TRBJ2-5 | NA | few | TRBV24-1 | TGTGCCACCAATCGTCCCGGACAAGAGACCCAGTACTTC | CATNRPGQETQYF